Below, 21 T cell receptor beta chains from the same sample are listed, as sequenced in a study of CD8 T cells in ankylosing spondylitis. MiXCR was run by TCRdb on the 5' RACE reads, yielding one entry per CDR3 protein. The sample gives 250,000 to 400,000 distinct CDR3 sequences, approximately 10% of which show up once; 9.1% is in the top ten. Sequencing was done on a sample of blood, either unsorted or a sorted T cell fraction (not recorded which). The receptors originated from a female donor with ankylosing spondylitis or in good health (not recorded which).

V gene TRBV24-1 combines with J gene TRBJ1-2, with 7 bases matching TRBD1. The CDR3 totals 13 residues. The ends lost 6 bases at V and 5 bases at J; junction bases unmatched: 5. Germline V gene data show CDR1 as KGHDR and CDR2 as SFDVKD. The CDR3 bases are TGTGCCACCAGTTTTGGGACAGATTATGGCTACACCTTC. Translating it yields CATSFGTDYGYTF.

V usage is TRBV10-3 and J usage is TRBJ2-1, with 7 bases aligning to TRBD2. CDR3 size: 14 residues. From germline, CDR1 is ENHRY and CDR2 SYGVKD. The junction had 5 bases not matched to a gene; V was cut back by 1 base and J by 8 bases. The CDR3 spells CAISEWTSTDEQFF. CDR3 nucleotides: TGTGCCATCAGTGAGTGGACTAGTACGGATGAGCAGTTCTTC.

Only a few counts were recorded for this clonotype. CDR3 sequence: CASSPGQGRYTDTQYF. CDR3 sequence (DNA): TGCGCCAGCAGCCCCGGACAGGGACGGTACACAGATACGCAGTATTTT. This chain connects TRBV4-1 to TRBJ2-3; 8 positions agree with TRBD1. V gave up 4 bases and J gave up 2 bases; unmatched junction bases: 8. The CDR3 extends over 16 amino acids. CDR1 MGHRA and CDR2 YSYEKL come from the germline V gene.

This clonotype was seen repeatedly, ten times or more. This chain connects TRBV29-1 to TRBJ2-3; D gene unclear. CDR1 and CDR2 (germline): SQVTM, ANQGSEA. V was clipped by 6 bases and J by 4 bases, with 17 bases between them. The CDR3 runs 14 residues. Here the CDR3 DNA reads TGCAGCGTGCAGGCCTTCCGGTCCCCAGATACGCAGTATTTT. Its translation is CSVQAFRSPDTQYF.

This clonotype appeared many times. CDR3 residues: CASSSGHTEAFF. CDR3 DNA sequence: TGTGCCAGCAGCTCGGGACACACTGAAGCTTTCTTT. The chain employs TRBV11-2 and TRBJ1-1; D may be TRBD1 (5 bases). V was trimmed by 4 bases and J by 3 bases, leaving 6 bases between them. Germline CDR1 and CDR2: SGHAT and FQNNGV. The CDR3 runs 12 residues.

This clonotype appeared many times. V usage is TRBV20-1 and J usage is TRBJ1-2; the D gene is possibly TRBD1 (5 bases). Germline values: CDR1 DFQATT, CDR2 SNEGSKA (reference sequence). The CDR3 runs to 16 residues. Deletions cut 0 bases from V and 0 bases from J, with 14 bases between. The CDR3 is CSARDRSTEANYGYTF. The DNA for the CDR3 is TGCAGTGCTAGAGATCGGTCGACAGAAGCTAACTATGGCTACACCTTC.

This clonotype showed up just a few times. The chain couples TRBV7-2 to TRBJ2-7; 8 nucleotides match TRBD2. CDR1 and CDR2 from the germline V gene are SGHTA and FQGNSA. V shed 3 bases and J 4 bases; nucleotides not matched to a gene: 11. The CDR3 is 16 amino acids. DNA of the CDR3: TGTGCCAGCAGCTTGTCGGGGGGGAGGGTGATATACGAGCAGTACTTC. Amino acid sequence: CASSLSGGRVIYEQYF.

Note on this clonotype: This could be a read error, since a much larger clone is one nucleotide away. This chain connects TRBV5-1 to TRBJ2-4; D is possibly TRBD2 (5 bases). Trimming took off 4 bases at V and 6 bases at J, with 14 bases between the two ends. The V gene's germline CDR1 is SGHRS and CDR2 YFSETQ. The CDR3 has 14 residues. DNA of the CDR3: TGCGCCAGCAGCCTAGGACTGGGAAGAAACATTCAGTACTTC. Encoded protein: CASSLGLGRNIQYF.

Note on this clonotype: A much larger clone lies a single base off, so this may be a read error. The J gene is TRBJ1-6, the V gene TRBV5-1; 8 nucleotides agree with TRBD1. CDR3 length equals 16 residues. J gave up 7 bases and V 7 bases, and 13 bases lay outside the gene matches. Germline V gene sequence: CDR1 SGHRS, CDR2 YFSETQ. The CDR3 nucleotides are TGCGCCAGCTGCTCAAGTAAGGACAGGGCAAATTCACCCCTCCACTTT. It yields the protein CASCSSKDRANSPLHF. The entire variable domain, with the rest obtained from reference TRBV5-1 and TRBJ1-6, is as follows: KAGVTQTPRYLIKTRGQQVTLSCSPISGHRSVSWYQQTPGQGLQFLFEYFSETQRNKGNFPGRFSGRQFSNSRSEMNVSTLELGDSALYLCASCSSKDRANSPLHFGNGTRLTVT.

CDR3 sequence: CASSSGIGDQPQHF. The CDR3 bases are TGTGCCAGCAGCTCAGGGATCGGGGATCAGCCCCAGCATTTT. The chain is built from TRBV7-6 and TRBJ1-5; D may be TRBD1 (5 bases). The CDR3 covers 14 residues. The V and J ends lost 4 bases and 5 bases respectively, with 12 bases between them. Germline V CDR1 and CDR2: SGHVS, FNYEAQ.

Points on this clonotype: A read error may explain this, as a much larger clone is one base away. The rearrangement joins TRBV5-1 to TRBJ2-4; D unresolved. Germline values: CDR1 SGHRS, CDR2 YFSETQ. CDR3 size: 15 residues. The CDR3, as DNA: TGCGCCAGCAGCCCGAGTGTGAGAGCCAAAAACAGTCAGTACTTC. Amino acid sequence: CASSPSVRAKNSQYF.

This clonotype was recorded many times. The CDR3 reads CASSLDRMPYNEQFF. DNA of the CDR3: TGCGCCAGCAGCTTGGACCGAATGCCCTACAATGAGCAGTTCTTC. The chain uses TRBV5-1 and TRBJ2-1; D is unclear. V lost 0 bases to trimming and J lost 2 bases, with 9 bases between them. The CDR3 loop spans 15 amino acids. Per germline, CDR1 SGHRS and CDR2 YFSETQ. Complete variable domain (other parts from reference TRBV5-1 and TRBJ2-1): KAGVTQTPRYLIKTRGQQVTLSCSPISGHRSVSWYQQTPGQGLQFLFEYFSETQRNKGNFPGRFSGRQFSNSRSEMNVSTLELGDSALYLCASSLDRMPYNEQFFGPGTRLTVL.

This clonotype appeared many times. In nucleotides, the CDR3 is TGTGCCAGCAGCTTACAGGGTTGGGGTGAAAAACTGTTTTTT. Protein: CASSLQGWGEKLFF. The chain links TRBV7-2 to TRBJ1-4; TRBD1 might be the D (5 bases). The V end lost 2 bases, the J end lost 7 bases, and 11 bases lay between the germline ends. Germline V gene data show CDR1 as SGHTA and CDR2 as FQGNSA. The CDR3 loop spans 14 amino acids.

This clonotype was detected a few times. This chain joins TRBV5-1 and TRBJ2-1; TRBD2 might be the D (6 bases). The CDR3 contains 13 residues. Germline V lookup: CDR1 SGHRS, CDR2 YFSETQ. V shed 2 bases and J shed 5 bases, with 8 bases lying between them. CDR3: CASSLREHNEQFF. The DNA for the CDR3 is TGCGCCAGCAGCTTACGGGAGCACAATGAGCAGTTCTTC.

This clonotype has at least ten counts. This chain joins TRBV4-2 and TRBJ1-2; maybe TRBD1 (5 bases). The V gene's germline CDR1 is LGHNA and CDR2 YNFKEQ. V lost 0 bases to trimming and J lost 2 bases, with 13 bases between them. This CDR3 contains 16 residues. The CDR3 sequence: CASSQDRGTLNYGYTF. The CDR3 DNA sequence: TGTGCCAGCAGCCAAGATCGTGGGACCCTCAACTATGGCTACACCTTC.

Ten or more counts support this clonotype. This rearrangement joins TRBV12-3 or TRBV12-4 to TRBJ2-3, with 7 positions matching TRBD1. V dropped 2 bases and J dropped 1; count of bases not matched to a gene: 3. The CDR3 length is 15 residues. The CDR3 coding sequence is TGTGCCAGCAGTTTAACAGGACAGGGCACAGATACGCAGTATTTT. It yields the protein CASSLTGQGTDTQYF.

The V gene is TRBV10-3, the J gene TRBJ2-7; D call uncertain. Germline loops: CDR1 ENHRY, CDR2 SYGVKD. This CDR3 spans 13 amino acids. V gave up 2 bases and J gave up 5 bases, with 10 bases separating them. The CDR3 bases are TGTGCCATCAGTGAGCGACAACCCCACGAGCAGTACTTC. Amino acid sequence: CAISERQPHEQYF.

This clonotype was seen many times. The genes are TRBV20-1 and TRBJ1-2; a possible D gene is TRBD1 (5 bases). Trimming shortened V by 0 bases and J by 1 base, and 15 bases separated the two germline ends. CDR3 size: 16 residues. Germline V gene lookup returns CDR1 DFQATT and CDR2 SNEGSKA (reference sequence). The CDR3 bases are TGCAGTGCTAGAGATTGGGGGGACGGATTTAACTATGGCTACACCTTC. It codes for CSARDWGDGFNYGYTF.

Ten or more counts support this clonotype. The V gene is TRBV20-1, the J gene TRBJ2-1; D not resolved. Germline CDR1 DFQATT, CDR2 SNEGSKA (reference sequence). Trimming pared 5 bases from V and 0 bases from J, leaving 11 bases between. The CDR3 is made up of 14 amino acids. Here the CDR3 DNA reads TGCAGTGCTGAAGACCAAAGCTCCTACAATGAGCAGTTCTTC. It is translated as CSAEDQSSYNEQFF.

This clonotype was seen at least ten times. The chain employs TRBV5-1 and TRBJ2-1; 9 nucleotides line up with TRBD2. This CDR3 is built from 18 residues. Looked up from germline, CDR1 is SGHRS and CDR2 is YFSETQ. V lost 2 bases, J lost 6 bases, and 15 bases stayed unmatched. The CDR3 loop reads CASSFTSTRTSAFNEQFF. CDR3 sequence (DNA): TGCGCCAGCAGCTTCACCTCGACCCGGACTAGCGCTTTCAATGAGCAGTTCTTC.

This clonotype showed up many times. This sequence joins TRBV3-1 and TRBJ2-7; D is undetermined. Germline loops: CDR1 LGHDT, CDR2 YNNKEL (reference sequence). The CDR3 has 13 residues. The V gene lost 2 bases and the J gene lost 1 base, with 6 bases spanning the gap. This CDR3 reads CASSQSTSYEQYF. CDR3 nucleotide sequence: TGTGCCAGCAGCCAATCTACATCCTACGAGCAGTACTTC.